What follows are 25 T cell receptor beta chains derived from one specimen sequenced in a study of response to subunit inactivated influenza vaccine. Each CDR3 protein gets one entry after TCRdb re-called the RT-PCR reads with MiXCR. This table holds 650,000 to 850,000 distinct CDR3 sequences, over 11% found once. Sequencing was performed on PBMCs from blood, taken approximately 15 days before vaccination. These TCRs come from a man in his fifties or sixties who received an inactivated influenza vaccine.

The rearrangement uses TRBV9 and TRBJ1-2, with a possible D match to TRBD1 (5 bases). CDR1 is SGDLS and CDR2 is YYNGEE in the germline V gene. Trimming removed 6 bases at V and 7 bases at J, with 19 bases between. The CDR3 spans 14 residues. For the CDR3, the DNA is TGTGCCAGCACCCCGGGAGGGACGGCAATTGGCTACACCTTC. This codes for CASTPGGTAIGYTF.

The table lists this clonotype with a few counts. The V gene is TRBV19, the J gene TRBJ2-7; 8 positions agree with TRBD1. Germline V gene lookup returns CDR1 LNHDA and CDR2 SQIVND (reference sequence). This CDR3 region has 15 residues. Germline trimming cut 1 base from V and 5 bases from J; bases unmatched to any gene: 7. CDR3 bases: TGTGCCAGTAGTATAGTCGGACAGGGAAGCGACGAGCAGTACTTC. Encoded protein: CASSIVGQGSDEQYF.

This clonotype appeared a few times. The chain is built from TRBV6-1 and TRBJ2-3; 9 bases fit TRBD1. Germline assignment: CDR1 MNHNS and CDR2 SASEGT. Unmatched junction bases numbered 3, after V lost 3 bases and J lost 2 bases. This CDR3 has 15 amino acids. The CDR3: CASSDTGGLTDTQYF. For the CDR3, the DNA is TGTGCCAGCAGTGACACAGGGGGCCTCACAGATACGCAGTATTTT.

This clonotype was counted many times. The V and J genes are TRBV20-1 and TRBJ2-5; D remains unclear. V was clipped by 5 bases and J by 5 bases, with 6 bases between them. The CDR3 has 10 residues. Germline V gene lookup returns CDR1 DFQATT and CDR2 SNEGSKA (reference sequence). The CDR3 is CSALRETQYF. The CDR3 nucleotides read TGCAGTGCTTTGAGGGAGACCCAGTACTTC.

The chain uses TRBV11-2 and TRBJ2-1, with a possible D match to TRBD1 (5 bases). Germline CDR1 and CDR2: SGHAT and FQNNGV. Trimming shortened V by 5 bases and J by 3 bases, and 14 bases separated the two germline ends. The CDR3 has 15 amino acids. The CDR3 sequence is CASSPQLDIYNEQFF. DNA for the CDR3: TGTGCCAGCAGCCCTCAATTGGACATCTACAATGAGCAGTTCTTC.

The gene calls are TRBV5-1 and TRBJ2-3; D gene unclear. This CDR3 spans 13 amino acids. The V and J ends lost 4 bases and 6 bases respectively, with 12 bases between them. Germline values: CDR1 SGHRS, CDR2 YFSETQ. The chain's CDR3 is CASSARAGDTQYF. CDR3 DNA: TGCGCCAGCAGCGCGAGAGCCGGGGATACGCAGTATTTT.

This clonotype was detected only a few times. The J gene is TRBJ2-5, the V gene TRBV27, with D possibly being TRBD2 (6 bases). This CDR3 is 13 amino acids long. Germline CDR1 and CDR2: MNHEY and SMNVEV (reference sequence). Trimming took 6 bases from V and 4 from J, leaving 12 bases between them. CDR3 amino acids: CASREGRGETQYF. In DNA, the CDR3 is TGTGCCAGCAGGGAGGGAAGGGGAGAGACCCAGTACTTC.

This clonotype has more than one count but fewer than ten. V gene TRBV20-1 combines with J gene TRBJ2-1, with a possible D match to TRBD1 (6 bases). Germline V gene data show CDR1 as DFQATT and CDR2 as SNEGSKA (reference sequence). V gave up 4 bases and J gave up 0 bases, with 7 bases separating them. This CDR3 region has 13 residues. CDR3 loop: CSATQGSYNEQFF. The CDR3 bases are TGCAGTGCTACACAGGGCTCCTACAATGAGCAGTTCTTC.

Only a few counts were recorded for this clonotype. V usage is TRBV6-2 or TRBV6-3 and J usage is TRBJ1-5; 8 nucleotides align to TRBD1. The germline V gene has CDR1 MNHEY and CDR2 SVGEGT. The CDR3 has 16 residues. V lost 2 bases to trimming and J lost 6 bases; unmatched junction nucleotides: 9. The CDR3 bases are TGTGCCAGCAGTTACCCTAGGACAGGGCAGGTTCAGCCCCAGCATTTT. Amino acid sequence: CASSYPRTGQVQPQHF.

As to this clonotype: A junction end diverges from the germline sequence, so it may reflect a read error. V gene TRBV3-1 combines with J gene TRBJ2-3; D may be TRBD1 (8 bases). Germline CDR1 and CDR2: LGHDT and YNNKEL (reference sequence). The CDR3 extends over 18 amino acids. The CDR3 spells CTSSLFGPQGGLADTQYF. For the CDR3, the DNA is TGTACCAGCAGTTTATTCGGTCCACAGGGGGGGTTAGCAGATACGCAGTATTTT.

This clonotype was observed at least ten times. The chain carries TRBV13 and TRBJ2-3; D assignment may be TRBD1 or TRBD2 (5 bases each). The CDR3 sequence is 14 residues long. The germline V gene encodes CDR1 PRHDT and CDR2 FYEKMQ (reference sequence). V lost 5 bases to trimming and J lost 1 base, with 10 bases between them. This CDR3 is CASSPGTGTDTQYF. Written as DNA, the CDR3 is TGTGCCAGCAGCCCGGGGACGGGCACAGATACGCAGTATTTT.

The chain uses TRBV29-1 and TRBJ1-4; TRBD1 might be the D (5 bases). The germline gives CDR1 SQVTM, CDR2 ANQGSEA. V lost 4 bases, J lost 7 bases, and 10 bases lay in between. The CDR3 is 12 amino acids. In nucleotides, the CDR3 is TGCAGCGTTGTGGGGCTTGGTGAAAAACTGTTTTTT. As protein: CSVVGLGEKLFF.

This clonotype has a single count. This chain links TRBV10-3 with TRBJ1-1, with D unclear. Germline loops: CDR1 ENHRY, CDR2 SYGVKD. There are 11 residues in the CDR3. The germline V and J ends were trimmed by 10 bases and 8 bases, with 14 bases remaining between them. Written as DNA, the CDR3 is TGTGCCACCCGCTCGGAGGGAGAAGCTTTCTTT. Protein sequence: CATRSEGEAFF.

This clonotype was counted only a few times. The gene calls are TRBV6-5 and TRBJ2-1; 11 nucleotides align to TRBD2. This CDR3 spans 17 amino acids. Germline loops: CDR1 MNHEY, CDR2 SVGAGI. After removal of 5 bases from V and 2 bases from J, the junction contained 8 bases not matched to a gene. CDR3 in amino acids: CASSTDPTSGTYNEQFF. The CDR3, as DNA: TGTGCCAGCAGTACCGATCCGACTAGCGGGACCTACAATGAGCAGTTCTTC.

For the CDR3, the DNA is TGTGCCACCAGTAGCTCGTACTCCAATGAGCAGTTCTTC. This translates into CATSSSYSNEQFF. The chain links TRBV15 to TRBJ2-1, with D hard to call. The CDR3 runs 13 residues. Germline values: CDR1 LNHNV, CDR2 YYDKDF (reference sequence). The V end was cut by 6 bases, the J end by 6 bases, with 12 bases between.

Points on this clonotype: An end of the junction differs from the germline gene, which may be a read error. The rearrangement uses TRBV12-3 or TRBV12-4 and TRBJ2-3; D might be TRBD1 (6 bases). The CDR3 spans 16 residues. CDR3 sequence: CAGSLRTVSSTDTQYF. DNA for the CDR3: TGTGCCGGCAGTTTAAGGACAGTTTCTAGCACAGATACGCAGTATTTT.

V gene TRBV11-2 combines with J gene TRBJ1-1; the match to TRBD1 covers 7 bases. In germline, CDR1 is SGHAT, CDR2 FQNNGV. V gave up 7 bases and J gave up 10 bases; unmatched junction bases: 15. CDR3 size: 14 residues. This CDR3 is CASTSQGQSGTAFF. The CDR3 coding sequence is TGTGCCAGCACCTCTCAGGGACAGTCGGGAACAGCTTTCTTT.

This clonotype showed up just a few times. The chain is built from TRBV5-1 and TRBJ2-5; TRBD2 agrees at 11 bases. Unmatched junction bases numbered 8, after V lost 4 bases and J lost 0 bases. The CDR3 covers 17 residues. Germline loops: CDR1 SGHRS, CDR2 YFSETQ. The CDR3 loop reads CASSPWPSGGNQETQYF. The CDR3, as DNA: TGCGCCAGCAGCCCGTGGCCTAGCGGGGGGAACCAAGAGACCCAGTACTTC.

The sample holds a few counts of this clonotype. In nucleotides, the CDR3 is TGTGCCACCTCAAACGGGGGCACAGATACGCAGTATTTT. Protein product: CATSNGGTDTQYF. This chain links TRBV24-1 with TRBJ2-3; TRBD2 is a possible D gene (5 bases). The germline gives CDR1 KGHDR, CDR2 SFDVKD. V gave up 9 bases and J gave up 1 base, with 10 bases separating them. This CDR3 has 13 residues.

This clonotype was recorded a few times. The V call is TRBV6-5, the J call TRBJ2-7; a weak D match, TRBD1 (7 bases). V dropped 2 bases and J dropped 4 bases, with 12 bases sitting between them. Germline V gene data show CDR1 as MNHEY and CDR2 as SVGAGI. This CDR3 is built from 14 residues. The CDR3 loop is CASSYGGGAYEQYF. CDR3 sequence (DNA): TGTGCCAGCAGTTACGGAGGGGGCGCGTACGAGCAGTACTTC.

This clonotype has only a few counts. The CDR3 region is CASSLDRAANEQFF. The DNA for the CDR3 is TGTGCCAGCAGCTTAGATCGCGCAGCCAATGAGCAGTTCTTC. This chain uses TRBV7-9 with TRBJ2-1; no definite D call. The germline V and J ends were trimmed by 1 base and 6 bases, with 10 bases remaining between them. Germline values: CDR1 SEHNR, CDR2 FQNEAQ (reference sequence). The CDR3 is made up of 14 amino acids.

This clonotype was detected a few times. This rearrangement joins TRBV9 to TRBJ1-2; the D is unclear. V was shortened by 0 bases and J by 4 bases, with 7 bases between the two germline ends. Germline V CDR1 and CDR2: SGDLS, YYNGEE. The CDR3 extends over 13 amino acids. CDR3: CASSVGGSYGYTF. The CDR3 DNA sequence: TGTGCCAGCAGCGTAGGCGGTAGCTATGGCTACACCTTC.

This clonotype has only a few counts. The chain uses TRBV4-3 and TRBJ2-7; 10 nucleotides agree with TRBD2. J lost 5 bases, V lost 3 bases, and 4 bases had no gene match. The CDR3 contains 14 residues. From germline, CDR1 is LGHNA and CDR2 YSLEER. CDR3 sequence reads: CASSQSGRGDEQYF. For the CDR3, the DNA is TGCGCCAGCAGCCAGAGCGGGAGGGGGGACGAGCAGTACTTC.

The chain couples TRBV28 to TRBJ2-6; weak D call: TRBD1 (5 bases). V was cut by 4 bases and J by 2 bases, with 24 bases left in between. The CDR3 loop spans 20 amino acids. The germline gives CDR1 MDHEN, CDR2 SYDVKM. The CDR3 region is CASSSPASNRYRTGANVLTF. CDR3 coding DNA: TGTGCCAGCAGTTCCCCGGCGTCCAACAGGTACCGCACTGGGGCCAACGTCCTGACTTTC.

This chain connects TRBV7-9 to TRBJ2-5; 9 bases line up with TRBD1. This CDR3 comprises 14 residues. V gave up 6 bases and J gave up 4 bases; unmatched junction bases: 6. Germline-derived CDR1 and CDR2 are SEHNR and FQNEAQ (reference sequence). The CDR3 region is CASRPRTGVETQYF. DNA of the CDR3: TGTGCCAGCAGACCCCGGACAGGGGTAGAGACCCAGTACTTC. Based on the CDR3 plus reference TRBV7-9 and TRBJ2-5, the full variable domain is DTGVSQNPRHKITKRGQNVTFRCDPISEHNRLYWYRQTLGQGPEFLTYFQNEAQLEKSRLLSDRFSAERPKGSFSTLEIQRTEQGDSAMYLCASRPRTGVETQYFGPGTRLLVL.